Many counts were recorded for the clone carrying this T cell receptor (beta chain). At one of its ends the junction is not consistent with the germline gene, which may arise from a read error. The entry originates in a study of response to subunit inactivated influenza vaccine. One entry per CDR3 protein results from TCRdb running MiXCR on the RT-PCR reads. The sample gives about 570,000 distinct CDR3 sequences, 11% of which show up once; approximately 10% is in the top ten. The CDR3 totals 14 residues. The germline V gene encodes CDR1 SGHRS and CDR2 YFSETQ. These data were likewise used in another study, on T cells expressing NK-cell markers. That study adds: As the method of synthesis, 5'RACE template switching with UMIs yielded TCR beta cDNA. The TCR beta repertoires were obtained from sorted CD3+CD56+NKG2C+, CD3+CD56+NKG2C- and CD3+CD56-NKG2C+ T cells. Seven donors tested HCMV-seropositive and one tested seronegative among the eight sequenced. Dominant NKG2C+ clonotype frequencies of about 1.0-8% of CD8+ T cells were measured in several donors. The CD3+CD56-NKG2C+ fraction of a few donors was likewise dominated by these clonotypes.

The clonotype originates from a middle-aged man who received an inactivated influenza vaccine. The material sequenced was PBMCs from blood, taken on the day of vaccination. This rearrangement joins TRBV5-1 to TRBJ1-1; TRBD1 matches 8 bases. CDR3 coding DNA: TGTGCCAGCAGTTTGGGACAGGCGAACACTGAAGCTTTCTTT. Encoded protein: CASSLGQANTEAFF.